This TCR beta chain is drawn from a study of STAT3 mutations in large granular lymphocyte leukemia (dated by TCRdb to between 2018 and 2021). In terms of the full investigation: Roughly half of the T-LGLL patients who were sequenced longitudinally carried canonical activating STAT3 mutations. To reconstruct clonal hierarchy and dynamics, serial deep sequencing of TCRbeta CDR3 and STAT3 was performed in patients with T-cell large granular lymphocyte leukemia. Each patient was sequenced at an average of roughly 4.1 time points, ranging from 2 to 8 samplings. From an initial cohort of 207 LGL patients, 20 or so representative T-LGLL cases were picked for longitudinal TCRbeta and STAT3 sequencing. As controls, the study also included longitudinal sequencing of a couple of patients with natural killer LGL leukemia. One or more immunosuppressive therapy regimens were given to more than half of T-LGLL patients, and hematologic response was seen in under 50% of the treated patients.

What the study reported, not specific to this receptor: Several patients had a dominant TCR clone burden greater than the STAT3 mutant burden, which suggests that the STAT3 mutation arose secondarily within a clone that had already expanded. Because codominant clonotypes persisted in some patients, a small but highly pathogenic clone may have been missed. Because no samples were available when a clone first appeared, clonal expansion was inferred from samplings taken at other points. Variable intervals between samplings and differing treatment regimens complicated linking therapy response to changes in TCR clonal burden. At least one immunodominant TCRbeta clonotype was present in every T-LGLL patient, and multiple immunodominant subclonotypes appeared in about half of the T-LGLL patients. TCR clonotype switching after therapy was seen in about 30% of the 18 patients, with all newly emerging clones being STAT3 wild type.

Comments on this clone: This receptor's antigen is unknown. No much larger clone exists at a distance of one base, and base qualities are not known.

An Illumina MiSeq was used to sequence the TCRbeta libraries, yielding an average of approximately 40,000 productive templates per sample. TCRbeta CDR3 libraries were generated with the immunoSEQ assay using multiplex PCR amplification. From the authors' description of their analysis: Repertoire diversity was computed as previously defined, with values near 0 indicating extremely monoclonal samples. The clones in this table, taken by TCRdb from immuneACCESS, are in-frame only. Not every clone is retained; where verified, under half of the shortfall comes from an unresolved V gene, and the cause of the rest is unknown. V and J calls and clone size are as listed in that table; D and trimming were resolved from the DNA. In all, the sample holds around 29,000 clones, and around 87% of those were seen once. Of the sample, approximately 12% is held by the ten largest clones. DNA was extracted from blood mononuclear cells, and the same DNA was used for both TCR and STAT3 sequencing.

The germline V and J ends show losses of 4 bases and 6 bases respectively, and no gene match explains 4 bases of the junction. The CDR3 holds 14 amino acids from the cysteine to the phenylalanine. The DNA shown is the 42-base CDR3, in frame from base 1. CDR1 SGHNT and CDR2 YYREEE were looked up in the germline V gene (reference sequence). The clonotype comes from a man aged 60 to 69 with T-cell large granular lymphocyte leukemia. Some clones in this sample may be carry-over from other donors' samples. The age is the age at diagnosis. This receptor chain uses TRBV5-4 and TRBJ2-7; 13 middle bases align to TRBD2. The sequencing sample was made of peripheral blood mononuclear cells. DNA sequence: TGTGCCAGCAGCCCAGGACTAGCGGGAGTCGAGCAGTACTTC. Translated, it reads CASSPGLAGVEQYF. The entire variable domain, with the stretches around the CDR3 drawn from the reference TRBV5-4 and TRBJ2-7 proteins, is ETGVTQSPTHLIKTRGQQVTLRCSSQSGHNTVSWYQQALGQGPQFIFQYYREEENGRGNFPPRFSGLQFPNYSSELNVNALELDDSALYLCASSPGLAGVEQYFGPGTRLTVT.